This T cell receptor beta chain was documented in a study of shared clonotypes between healthy human individuals (dated by TCRdb to the early 2020s). Study-level background: The cohort included a few men and a couple of women between 18 and 49 years of age. Per donor, three plates each were used for CD4 naive and CD4 memory, two for CD8 naive, and one for CD8 memory. To estimate repertoire size and how much clonotype sharing occurs between individuals, the study deeply sequenced the blood TCR repertoires of five or six healthy adults. To increase sequencing depth and limit assay-specific biases, different laboratories used diverse techniques to prepare libraries and sequence TCR repertoires. Leukapheresis yielded between about 0.85 and 9.5 billion PBMCs per donor.

A note on this clone: It lacks a known antigen. The input lacks base qualities; no much larger clone sits a single base away.

Donors were healthy HIV-negative adults with no recently reported acute infections or vaccinations. Only Caucasian adults living in Nashville, Tennessee, USA were represented among the donors. CD4+ T cells were enriched through magnetic negative selection, after which naive cells were positively selected on CD45RA and the remaining negative fraction served as the memory subset. After blood collection by leukapheresis, PBMCs were isolated using Ficoll-Histopaque density gradient centrifugation and then cryopreserved in the vapor phase of liquid nitrogen. Purity and quantity of every magnetically sorted T cell population were checked by analytical flow cytometry. From each sorted fraction, genomic DNA was isolated and quantified by UV absorbance on a Nanodrop 2000c. Including cysteine and phenylalanine, the CDR3 has 14 amino acids. Kept here is only the CDR3 DNA, which spans 42 bases and is read in frame from base 1. For CDR1 and CDR2, the germline V gene lists KGHSH and LQKENI. Deletion took 1 base off V and 8 bases off J, with a span of 11 bases between the germline ends.

Study-wide findings and limitations: The genetic and exposure-history diversity represented was limited by the small number of donors. Naive subsets generally had larger estimated clonotype richness than memory subsets did. Incomplete sequencing was indicated by rarefaction of sorted-subset datasets, despite the large sequencing depth. When several donors were compared, the shared fraction of clonotypes was 5% to 6.5% for naive CD4, roughly 3.4% for naive CD8, 2.3% for memory CD4, and about 0.36% for memory CD8. Pairwise subsampling indicated that sequencing depth was expected to affect the degree of clonotype sharing among donors. Compared with non-shared clonotypes, the clonotypes found in all four sorted-subset donors had higher generation probabilities. Sampling was restricted to blood, and TCR repertoires in tissue are likely to differ from TCR repertoires in blood.

TCR CDR3 regions were amplified from genomic DNA by multiplex PCR using the deep immunoSEQ assay. Extracted genomic DNA from each cell subset was distributed evenly across all wells of several immunoSEQ 96-well plates, and each plate was treated as a replicate. For sorted subsets, each replicate PCR was loaded with approximately 190 ng genomic DNA, equivalent to approximately 33,000 T cell genomes. Purified libraries were measured with a Qubit 3.0 fluorometer, size-checked on a Bioanalyzer 2100, and measured again with the KAPA Library Quantification kit. Each immunoSEQ 96-well plate was sequenced on its own single-read 150-cycle Illumina NextSeq 550 flow cell. On the authors' methods: Because the immunoSEQ output held only junctional sequences and lacked quality scores, the filtering could not match the filtering applied to full-length reads. Sequences were annotated with PyIR, a Python wrapper for IgBLAST v1.9, using IMGT germline references to assign V/J genes and CDR3. Reads were removed for weak V/J assignments (E-value above 1e-6), missing CDR3, stop codons, out-of-frame junctions, or ambiguous translated residues. V3J clonotypes were defined as sequences sharing an identical inferred V gene, J gene, and CDR3 amino acid sequence. Percentage overlap between repertoires was computed as shared unique clonotypes divided by the size of the smaller repertoire. Richness of each repertoire was evaluated using RTK rarefaction, the Chao1 estimator, and Recon v2.1 estimates of unobserved clonotypes. For all TCRbeta clonotypes obtained by the gDNA method from four donors, generation probabilities were computed with OLGA. TCRdb stores this immuneACCESS table with in-frame sequences only. Part of the clones is absent; in the studies checked, under half of the shortfall reflects unresolved V genes, and no reason is known for the rest. V and J calls and clone size are as listed in that table; D and trimming were resolved from the DNA. The sample table contains fewer than 3 million clones; only one count was recorded for less than 95% of them. Approximately 0.39% of the sample comes from the top ten.

Sequenced input: naive CD4+ T cells from PBMCs. The meaning of the sample's cell subset or site label: CD45RA+ positively selected. This chain is built from TRBV18 and TRBJ1-4; a confident D gene designation cannot be given. This TCR was recovered from a young man in good health. Some clones in this sample may be carry-over from other donors' samples. The CDR3 is CASSPRLVSEKLFF. The DNA is as follows: TGTGCCAGCTCACCACGGCTGGTCTCAGAAAAACTGTTTTTT.